The present T cell receptor (beta chain) was sequenced within a study of T cells in tumors after PD-1 blockade. Study in general: A subset received ongoing vismodegib 150 mg daily alongside anti-PD-1 therapy.

The CDR3 length is 13 residues. Per germline, CDR1 SGHNT and CDR2 YENEEA. Between the trimmed V and J ends, which lost 5 bases and 4 bases, there was a span of 11 bases. Profiling relied on immunoSEQ multiplex PCR, and the TCRdb table lists in-frame clones only, not all of them. The sample has under 40,000 clones, 73% seen once. This chain joins TRBV11-3 and TRBJ1-1, with a weak D call TRBD1 (5 bases). The receptor's source is a human donor with basal cell carcinoma. The sequencing here drew on PBMCs, taken after anti-PD-1 treatment. The CDR3 DNA reads TGTGCCAGCAGCGTCACGCAGGGCACTGAAGCTTTCTTT. Translated, it gives CASSVTQGTEAFF.